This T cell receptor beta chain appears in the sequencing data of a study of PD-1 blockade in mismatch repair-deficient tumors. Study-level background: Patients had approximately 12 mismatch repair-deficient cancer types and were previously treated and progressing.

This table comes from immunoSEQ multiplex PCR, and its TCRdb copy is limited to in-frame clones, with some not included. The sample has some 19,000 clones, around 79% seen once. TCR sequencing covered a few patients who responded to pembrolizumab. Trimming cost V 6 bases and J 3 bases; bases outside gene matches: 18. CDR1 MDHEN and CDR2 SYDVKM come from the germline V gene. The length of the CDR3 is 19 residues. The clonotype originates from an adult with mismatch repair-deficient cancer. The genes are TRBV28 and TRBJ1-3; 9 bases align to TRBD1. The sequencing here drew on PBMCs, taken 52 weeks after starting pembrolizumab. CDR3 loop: CASRSAGTGRYDLGNTIYF. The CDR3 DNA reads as TGTGCCAGCAGGTCGGCTGGGACAGGGCGCTACGACCTTGGAAACACCATATATTTT.